One and the same sample provided the 9 T cell receptor beta chains below, sequenced in a study of beta chain features in type 1 diabetes. The study reverse transcribed the entire isolated RNA, so it sequenced expressed TCRB transcripts. The data were produced by immunoSEQ multiplex PCR, yet TCRdb's version contains in-frame clones alone and is incomplete. The sample includes 240,000 or so clones, 25% to 30% seen only once; the top ten take roughly 4%. Sample: central memory CD4+ T cells from blood. All receptors derive from a man younger than 45 in good health.

This chain connects TRBV2 to TRBJ2-1; a possible D gene is TRBD1 (5 bases). The CDR3 covers 13 residues. V was trimmed by 5 bases and J by 8 bases, leaving 13 bases between them. The germline V gene encodes CDR1 SNHLY and CDR2 FYNNEI. The CDR3 reads CASSYNWGDEQFF. The CDR3 DNA reads as TGTGCCAGCAGTTACAACTGGGGCGATGAGCAGTTCTTC. Drawing the rest from reference TRBV2 and TRBJ2-1, the complete variable domain is EPEVTQTPSHQVTQMGQEVILRCVPISNHLYFYWYRQILGQKVEFLVSFYNNEISEKSEIFDDQFSVERPDGSNFTLKIRSTKLEDSAMYFCASSYNWGDEQFFGPGTRLTVL.

J is TRBJ2-5 and V is TRBV6-5; TRBD2 aligns across 8 bases. Trimming at V came to 0 bases and at J to 3 bases, leaving 3 bases not matched to a gene. CDR3 length equals 15 residues. Germline lookup yields CDR1 MNHEY and CDR2 SVGAGI. The CDR3 sequence is CASSYSGTREETQYF. The CDR3 nucleotides are TGTGCCAGCAGTTACTCCGGGACTAGGGAAGAGACCCAGTACTTC.

This chain links TRBV18 with TRBJ2-5; possibly TRBD1 for D (6 bases). The CDR3 is 14 residues long. V lost 1 base to trimming and J lost 1 base, with 7 bases between them. Germline lookup yields CDR1 KGHSH and CDR2 LQKENI. The CDR3 DNA sequence: TGTGCCAGCTCACCACTGGACAGCCAAGAGACCCAGTACTTC. Translating gives CASSPLDSQETQYF.

This clone was seen a few times. A junction end diverges from the germline sequence, so it may reflect a read error. The V and J genes are TRBV29-1 and TRBJ2-1; maybe TRBD1 (6 bases). The germline V gene has CDR1 SQVTM and CDR2 ANQGSEA. The CDR3 is made up of 13 amino acids. The CDR3, as DNA: TGCAGCGTTACTCCCATGACAGGCAGCACGAGGATCTTC. Amino acids: CSVTPMTGSTRIF.

This clone was detected a few times. The chain is built from TRBV7-2 and TRBJ2-2, with TRBD1 identical over 8 bases. The CDR3 spans 15 residues. V shed 5 bases, J shed 4 bases, and the junction held 6 bases outside the gene matches. Germline V CDR1 and CDR2: SGHTA, FQGNSA. The CDR3 protein is CASSATGVGTGELFF. The CDR3 DNA sequence: TGTGCCAGCAGCGCGACAGGGGTTGGCACCGGGGAGCTGTTTTTT.

This chain connects TRBV11-3 to TRBJ2-3; no firm D call. Germline loops: CDR1 SGHNT, CDR2 YENEEA. The CDR3 contains 14 residues. The germline V and J ends were trimmed by 5 bases and 4 bases, with 13 bases remaining between them. CDR3 loop: CASSERSRADTQYF. In DNA form, the CDR3 reads TGTGCCAGCAGCGAACGGAGTCGGGCAGATACGCAGTATTTT.

This clone was detected only a few times. The genes are TRBV7-2 and TRBJ1-2; 9 bases fit TRBD1. Trimming removed 6 bases from V and 4 bases from J; junction bases left unmatched: 9. Germline loops: CDR1 SGHTA, CDR2 FQGNSA. CDR3 size: 15 residues. CDR3 DNA: TGTGCCAGCAGACCTGGGACAGGGTCCTTCTATGGCTACACCTTC. This codes for CASRPGTGSFYGYTF. Using reference TRBV7-2 and TRBJ1-2 for the parts outside the CDR3, the full variable domain is GAGVSQSPSNKVTEKGKDVELRCDPISGHTALYWYRQSLGQGLEFLIYFQGNSAPDKSGLPSDRFSAERTGGSVSTLTIQRTQQEDSAVYLCASRPGTGSFYGYTFGSGTRLTVV.

The genes are TRBV30 and TRBJ2-3; perhaps D is TRBD1 or TRBD2 (5 bases each). V gave up 1 base and J gave up 3 bases, with 8 bases separating them. The CDR3 loop spans 13 amino acids. CDR1 is GTSNPN, CDR2 SVGIG, per germline (reference sequence). The CDR3 sequence: CAWSGGMTDTQYF. The CDR3 DNA reads TGTGCCTGGAGTGGGGGGATGACAGATACGCAGTATTTT.

This clone came up a few times. The chain links TRBV27 to TRBJ1-5; TRBD1 agrees at 7 bases. This CDR3 spans 13 amino acids. CDR1 and CDR2 from the germline V gene are MNHEY and SMNVEV (reference sequence). V dropped 6 bases and J dropped 4; count of bases not matched to a gene: 3. The CDR3 is CASRQQGNQPQHF. The CDR3 region has the DNA TGTGCCAGCAGGCAACAGGGGAATCAGCCCCAGCATTTT.